There are a few counts of the clone carrying this T cell receptor beta chain. The sample is drawn from a study of blood T cell repertoires in COVID-19. The cohort comprised adults aged roughly 18 to 100 years residing in around 25 US areas. Here immunoSEQ multiplex PCR was the method, and the copy in TCRdb shows in-frame clones only, minus some. The profile shows some 430,000 clones, around 90% of them singletons. V dropped 0 bases and J dropped 11 bases, with 10 bases sitting between them. Germline loops: CDR1 MNHNY, CDR2 SVGAGI (reference sequence). CDR3 size: 12 residues. This chain joins TRBV6-6 and TRBJ1-1; D is unresolved. The sample comprised PBMCs or T cells enriched from blood (not recorded which). This TCR was recovered from a man younger than 35 who had recovered from COVID-19. The CDR3 region has the DNA TGTGCCAGCAGTTACTCGAGGGAGGATGCTTTCTTT. Translating it yields CASSYSREDAFF.